The clone carrying this T cell receptor (beta chain) came up a few times. Its antigen is currently unknown. The sample is drawn from a study of post-analysis software for immune sequencing data. About the research overall: Some patients lacked subtype; others had relapsing-remitting, secondary progressive or progressive-relapsing disease. Study findings and constraints: Those samples that were prepared in the same batch co-clustered strongly by F measure. Roughly 5 TRBV segments occurring more often in patients than controls included TRBV5-6, TRBV5-1 and TRBV20-1. Significantly decreased normalized Chao1 diversity was recorded for multiple sclerosis patients relative to controls.

Unique molecular identifiers were present in the TCR beta cDNA libraries. Out of roughly 0.85 to 10 million T cells, a few hundred thousand cDNA molecules were generated. TCRdb analysed the PCR reads with MiXCR anew, one entry per CDR3 protein. The profile covers about 400,000 distinct CDR3 sequences, with around a third appearing a single time and around 15% taken by the ten largest. CDR1 LNHDA and CDR2 SQIVND come from the germline V gene (reference sequence). The V gene end was trimmed by 5 bases and the J gene end by 7 bases; junction bases not matched to a gene: 10. This CDR3 has 16 amino acids.

This sequence joins TRBV19 and TRBJ1-6; 8 bases line up with TRBD1. The sequenced material came from blood. This sequence originates from a girl aged 5 to 17 with multiple sclerosis. The CDR3 DNA follows: TGTGCCAGTAGTGACCACAGGGGGAATGGGAATTCACCCCTCCACTTT. Encoded protein: CASSDHRGNGNSPLHF.